Each of the 6 T cell receptor beta chains below was sequenced from the same sample in a study of Tregs in tolerant kidney transplant recipients. Recipients received nonmyeloablative bone marrow transplants from related graft donors, with transient mixed chimerism. Method: immunoSEQ multiplex PCR; TCRdb's copy keeps in-frame clones and lacks some. The listing records 25,000 to 35,000 clones. The source was CD4+ T cells from blood (PBMCs), collected 24 months after the transplant. Receptors originate from a human patient who received a combined kidney and bone marrow transplant. A share of the T cells may be of graft donor origin.

About this clone: The read finishes 3 residues shy of the CDR3 end, and the germline J gene is used to complete it. The rearrangement uses TRBV11-2 and TRBJ1-4; D is ambiguous. Deletions cut 5 bases from V and 8 bases from J, with 12 bases between. CDR3 size: 13 residues. Germline CDR1 SGHAT, CDR2 FQNNGV. The CDR3 loop reads CASSRARVEKLFF. Incomplete CDR3 DNA: TGTGCCAGCAGCAGGGCCCGCGTGGAAAAA.

On this clone: Read sequence stops 3 residues before the CDR3 end, and the germline J gene provides the missing end. This chain uses TRBV20-1 with TRBJ1-2; perhaps TRBD1 as D (6 bases). This CDR3 is 14 amino acids long. V lost 2 bases, J lost 7 bases, and 17 bases lay in between. Germline CDR1 reads DFQATT; CDR2 reads SNEGSKA (reference sequence). CDR3 DNA, as far as it was read: TGCAGTGCTAGACCAACAGGGAGGGTACGTGGC. Protein: CSARPTGRVRG. The CDR3 in full is CSARPTGRVRGYTF.

A word on this clone: The observed sequence ends 3 residues before the CDR3 terminus, with the missing tail filled in from the germline J gene. The chain links TRBV20-1 to TRBJ2-1; unclear D gene. Germline CDR1 is DFQATT and CDR2 is SNEGSKA (reference sequence). V was clipped by 0 bases and J by 4 bases, with 13 bases between them. The CDR3 consists of 15 residues. This chain's CDR3 is CSARDPYLSYNEQFF. The sequenced CDR3 bases are TGCAGTGCTAGAGATCCTTACCTATCTTACAATGAG.

A note on this clone: The CDR3 end is not reached by the read, which stops 3 residues before it; the germline J gene fills it in. This chain links TRBV19 with TRBJ2-7; 11 bases agree with TRBD2. The trim removed 6 bases at V and 4 bases at J, leaving 5 bases unmatched. The CDR3 consists of 14 residues. Germline CDR1 reads LNHDA; CDR2 reads SQIVND (reference sequence). CDR3 in amino acids: CASRRLAGSYEQYF. The sequenced CDR3 bases are TGTGCCAGTAGACGACTAGCGGGATCTTACGAG.

A remark on this clone: The sequence runs out 3 residues before the end of the CDR3; the remainder is reconstructed from the germline J gene. The chain uses TRBV29-1 and TRBJ2-7; D remains unclear. In germline, CDR1 is SQVTM, CDR2 ANQGSEA. The CDR3 has 12 amino acids. V shed 4 bases and J shed 2 bases, with 9 bases lying between them. The CDR3 is CSVVTVTYEQYF. The part of the CDR3 DNA that was read is TGCAGCGTTGTAACGGTAACCTACGAG.

A note on this clone: Coverage ceases 3 residues before the CDR3 finishes, and the germline J gene fills in the end. V is TRBV5-1 and J is TRBJ2-1; a possible D gene is TRBD2 (5 bases). Germline assignment: CDR1 SGHRS and CDR2 YFSETQ. V lost 3 bases to trimming and J lost 3 bases, with 16 bases between them. This CDR3 is 16 amino acids long. The CDR3 DNA, read in part, is TGCGCCAGCAGCTCGGCGGCCGGACTCCGCTACAATGAG. Residues: CASSSAAGLRYNE. The full CDR3 protein reads CASSSAAGLRYNEQFF.